Listed below are T cell receptor beta chains from one sample, sequenced in a study of siplizumab effects on memory and regulatory T cells. Assay used: immunoSEQ multiplex PCR; TCRdb lists only in-frame clones, some missing. The sample shows roughly 120,000 clones, about 90% of them seen only once. Sequencing was performed on Tregs sorted from blood. All receptors come from a human donor in good health. Each CDR3 is given with its conserved first and last residue. Each record gives: J gene, V gene, D gene, CDR3 length, clone size, CDR3 DNA, CDR3 protein. The D gene is left open where the match is weak. Only part of the rows carry a size: once, few, many, or a class if the clone is expanded.

>TRBJ2-5|TRBV9|.|15|.
TGTGCCAGCAGCGTAGAAGGCTCCGGGTGGGAGACCCAGTACTTC
CASSVEGSGWETQYF
>TRBJ1-1|TRBV14|TRBD1|14|.
TGTGCCAGCAACCCCCAGGGGGCCTACACTGAAGCTTTCTTT
CASNPQGAYTEAFF
>TRBJ2-3|TRBV18|TRBD2|16|.
TGTGCCAGCTCCGTGAACAGCGGGAGAGCGGCAGATACGCAGTATTTT
CASSVNSGRAADTQYF
>TRBJ2-3|TRBV7-3|.|14|few
TGTGCCAGCAGCCTGGGGTGGGGCACAGATACGCAGTATTTT
CASSLGWGTDTQYF
>TRBJ1-1|TRBV7-2|.|14|.
TGTGCCAGCAGCCCGCGCAGGGAGAGCACTGAAGCTTTCTTT
CASSPRRESTEAFF
>TRBJ2-3|TRBV9|.|15|.
TGTGCCAGCAGTGATGAGCTAGCCGTGACAGATACGCAGTATTTT
CASSDELAVTDTQYF
>TRBJ1-2|TRBV6-5|.|14|.
TGTGCCAGCAGTTTAGCCGGGACAACCTATGGCTACACCTTC
CASSLAGTTYGYTF
>TRBJ1-2|TRBV4-1|.|16|.
TGCGCCAGCAGCCAAGGGTTTACGACAGCCAACTATGGCTACACCTTC
CASSQGFTTANYGYTF
>TRBJ2-7|TRBV18|.|14|.
TGTGCCAGCTCACCCTTACAGGGTGGTAACGAGCAGTACTTC
CASSPLQGGNEQYF
>TRBJ2-2|TRBV9|TRBD2|17|.
TGTGCCAGCAGCGTTCTAGGAGCGGGAGGGTACACCGGGGAGCTGTTTTTT
CASSVLGAGGYTGELFF
>TRBJ2-7|TRBV29-1|.|12|.
TGCAGCGTTTCGACGGGGACCTACGAGCAGTACTTC
CSVSTGTYEQYF
>TRBJ1-1|TRBV6-1|.|13|.
TGTGCCAGCAGCGGAGGCAGAGTTACTGAAGCTTTCTTT
CASSGGRVTEAFF
>TRBJ1-1|TRBV5-1|.|14|.
TGCGCCAGCAGCTTCCGTCTTGGTAACACTGAAGCTTTCTTT
CASSFRLGNTEAFF
>TRBJ2-5|TRBV5-1|.|14|once
TGCGCCAGCAGCTTGCCAGCAGGTCAAGAGACCCAGTACTTC
CASSLPAGQETQYF
>TRBJ2-3|TRBV5-1|.|13|.
TGCGCCAGCAGCTTCACACGGACAGATACGCAGTATTTT
CASSFTRTDTQYF
>TRBJ2-1|TRBV11-3|.|13|.
TGTGCCAGCAGTTTAACACTAGGGAATGAGCAGTTCTTC
CASSLTLGNEQFF
>TRBJ2-2|TRBV5-1|TRBD2|15|.
TGCGCCAGCAGACCTAGCGGGGGGCGATCCGGGGAGCTGTTTTTT
CASRPSGGRSGELFF
>TRBJ1-2|TRBV11-3|TRBD1|13|.
TGTGCCAGCAGCCGCCTCGGGACAGGGGAAGACACCTTC
CASSRLGTGEDTF
>TRBJ2-1|TRBV15|.|14|.
TGTGCCACCAGCAAGGGGCTAGCCTCAAATGAGCAGTTCTTC
CATSKGLASNEQFF
>TRBJ2-2|TRBV29-1|TRBD1|13|.
TGCAGCGTTTGGGACAGGAACACCGGGGAGCTGTTTTTT
CSVWDRNTGELFF
>TRBJ1-1|TRBV7-2|.|13|.
TGTGCCAGCAGCTTAGTACAGAACACTGAAGCTTTCTTT
CASSLVQNTEAFF
>TRBJ1-1|TRBV6-6|.|11|.
TGTGCCAGCAGGACAGGCACTGAAGCTTTCTTT
CASRTGTEAFF
>TRBJ2-5|TRBV5-1|.|14|.
TGCGCCAGCAGCCGACTAGGTTCGTGGGAGACCCAGTACTTC
CASSRLGSWETQYF
>TRBJ2-7|TRBV19|TRBD2|14|.
TGTGCCAGTAGTATGGCGGGAGACTCCTACGAGCAGTACTTC
CASSMAGDSYEQYF
>TRBJ1-2|TRBV7-9|.|14|.
TGTGCCAGCAGCTTAGACCGAGGATCTGGTGTCTACACCTTC
CASSLDRGSGVYTF
>TRBJ2-7|TRBV6-5|TRBD2|14|.
TGTGCCACCAGTCGAGCGGGAGAGATCTACGAGCAGTACTTC
CATSRAGEIYEQYF
>TRBJ2-7|TRBV11-2|.|16|.
TGTGCCAGCAGCCTCGACGGACTTCCTCTCCCCTACGAGCAGTACTTC
CASSLDGLPLPYEQYF
>TRBJ1-5|TRBV6-5|.|13|.
TGTGCCAGCAGGGACAGTCGCAATCAGCCCCAGCATTTT
CASRDSRNQPQHF
>TRBJ2-7|TRBV19|TRBD2|16|.
TGTGCCAGTAGTTCCAGACTAGCGGGAGGTATCCACGAGCAGTACTTC
CASSSRLAGGIHEQYF
>TRBJ2-7|TRBV19|TRBD2|14|.
TGTGCCAGTAGCACTAGCGGGGGTAACTACGAGCAGTACTTC
CASSTSGGNYEQYF
>TRBJ1-4|TRBV4-1|.|15|.
TGCGCCAGCAGCCAAGGGCGGGCAACTAATGAAAAACTGTTTTTT
CASSQGRATNEKLFF
>TRBJ2-2|TRBV5-4|TRBD2|15|.
TGTGCCAGCAGCCCCGGGACTAGCGAGTTCGGGGAGCTGTTTTTT
CASSPGTSEFGELFF
>TRBJ2-5|TRBV28|.|13|.
TGTGCCAGCAGTTTACAGTTTATGGAGACCCAGTACTTC
CASSLQFMETQYF
>TRBJ1-2|TRBV2|.|13|.
TGTGCCAGCAGTGAACAGTCCTACTATGGCTACACCTTC
CASSEQSYYGYTF
>TRBJ2-7|TRBV27|.|14|.
TGTGCCAGCAGTTTATTACAGGGCTCCTACGAGCAGTACTTC
CASSLLQGSYEQYF
>TRBJ1-5|TRBV28|.|15|.
TGTGCCAGCAGTTTAGGGGCGGGGCGCAATCAGCCCCAGCATTTT
CASSLGAGRNQPQHF
>TRBJ2-5|TRBV7-9|.|13|.
TGTGCCAGCAGCTTCTTCGGGGCAGAGACCCAGTACTTC
CASSFFGAETQYF
>TRBJ2-6|TRBV7-9|.|17|.
TGTGCCAGCAGCTTTAACAGAAAGAGCTCTGGGGCCAACGTCCTGACTTTC
CASSFNRKSSGANVLTF
>TRBJ2-3|TRBV28|TRBD2|15|.
TGTGCCAGCAGTCCGGGGACTAGCAGCACAGATACGCAGTATTTT
CASSPGTSSTDTQYF
>TRBJ1-2|TRBV5-1|.|17|.
TGCGCCAGCAGCTTAGGACCGGAGACAGGAGTAAACTATGGCTACACCTTC
CASSLGPETGVNYGYTF
>TRBJ1-2|TRBV7-2|.|13|once
TGTGCCAGCAGCGTAAGGGAGTTTCATGGCTACACCTTC
CASSVREFHGYTF
>TRBJ1-3|TRBV5-1|.|15|.
TGCGCCAGCAGCTACGATGCAAACTCTGGAAACACCATATATTTT
CASSYDANSGNTIYF
>TRBJ2-5|TRBV20-1|.|11|.
TGCAGTGCAGCCCTTCAAGAGACCCAGTACTTC
CSAALQETQYF
>TRBJ2-3|TRBV9|TRBD2|15|.
TGTGCCAGCAGCGTAGGCGGGAGAAGCACAGATACGCAGTATTTT
CASSVGGRSTDTQYF
>TRBJ2-2|TRBV4-1|TRBD2|16|.
TGCGCCAGCAGCCCGAGACTAGCGGGACTTACCGGGGAGCTGTTTTTT
CASSPRLAGLTGELFF
>TRBJ1-5|TRBV5-5|TRBD1|17|once
TGTGCCAGCAGCCCCAGGGGAGACAGGGGCCCTTATCAGCCCCAGCATTTT
CASSPRGDRGPYQPQHF